The 21 T cell receptor beta chains below come from one sample, sequenced in a study of blood T cell repertoires in COVID-19. This table comes from immunoSEQ multiplex PCR, and its TCRdb copy is limited to in-frame clones, with some not included. The table lists some 150,000 clones, less than 85% of them singletons, with under 10% in the top ten. Sequences were obtained from peripheral blood. These receptors originate from an elderly woman in a cohort sampled during active or convalescent COVID-19.

This chain links TRBV14 with TRBJ2-7; D gene ambiguous. The V gene's germline CDR1 is SGHDN and CDR2 FVKESK. V was shortened by 0 bases and J by 7 bases, with 10 bases between the two germline ends. The CDR3 length is 13 residues. CDR3 loop: CASSQDSALEQYF. As DNA, the CDR3 is TGTGCCAGCAGCCAAGATTCTGCCCTAGAGCAGTACTTC.

The chain employs TRBV9 and TRBJ1-4; weak D call: TRBD1 (5 bases). Germline loops: CDR1 SGDLS, CDR2 YYNGEE. V shed 6 bases and J shed 3 bases, with 9 bases lying between them. CDR3 length: 13 amino acids. In DNA, the CDR3 is TGTGCCAGCACAGGGCCAGCTAATGAAAAACTGTTTTTT. Protein sequence: CASTGPANEKLFF.

CDR3 in DNA: TGTGCCACCAGTGACCCTAGCGGGGGGGCCCTCTACAATGAGCAGTTCTTC. Amino acids: CATSDPSGGALYNEQFF. The chain is built from TRBV24-1 and TRBJ2-1; 12 positions match TRBD2. CDR3 length equals 17 residues. Germline V gene lookup returns CDR1 KGHDR and CDR2 SFDVKD. V lost 4 bases to trimming and J lost 3 bases; unmatched junction nucleotides: 6.

The rearrangement uses TRBV6-2 or TRBV6-3 and TRBJ1-2; maybe TRBD1 (5 bases). The CDR3 contains 14 residues. Germline lookup yields CDR1 MNHEY and CDR2 SVGEGT. V shed 6 bases and J shed 2 bases, with 13 bases lying between them. CDR3 in amino acids: CASSHDRANYGYTF. The CDR3 DNA sequence: TGTGCCAGCAGCCACGACAGAGCGAACTATGGCTACACCTTC.

The chain has TRBV2 and TRBJ2-3; the D gene is possibly TRBD2 (7 bases). V was pared by 8 bases and J by 5 bases, with 17 bases between. The CDR3 has 14 residues. Germline V gene sequence: CDR1 SNHLY, CDR2 FYNNEI. CDR3 DNA sequence: TGTGCCAGCTGGGGGGGGCGAAGAGTAGATACGCAGTATTTT. Encoded protein: CASWGGRRVDTQYF.

The V gene is TRBV5-1, the J gene TRBJ1-1; the D gene is possibly TRBD1 (5 bases). Trimming took 1 base from V and 3 from J, leaving 10 bases between them. This CDR3 comprises 14 residues. Germline CDR1 and CDR2: SGHRS and YFSETQ. Here the CDR3 reads CASSLRGGDTEAFF. CDR3 coding DNA: TGCGCCAGCAGCTTGAGGGGAGGGGACACTGAAGCTTTCTTT.

The chain recombines TRBV28 with TRBJ1-1, with a possible D match to TRBD1 (6 bases). Germline CDR1 reads MDHEN; CDR2 reads SYDVKM. V shed 5 bases and J shed 10 bases, with 20 bases lying between them. This CDR3 region has 14 residues. Here the CDR3 reads CASSPGTVDRIAFF. The CDR3 DNA sequence: TGTGCCAGCAGTCCAGGTACCGTCGACAGGATAGCTTTCTTT.

The rearrangement links TRBV6-5 to TRBJ2-7, with TRBD2 identical over 9 bases. Germline CDR1 reads MNHEY; CDR2 reads SVGAGI. Germline trimming cut 2 bases from V and 6 bases from J; bases unmatched to any gene: 5. CDR3 length: 14 amino acids. The CDR3 sequence: CASSYAGGGFEQYF. The CDR3 nucleotides are TGTGCCAGCAGTTACGCGGGGGGGGGCTTCGAGCAGTACTTC.

V is TRBV6-2 or TRBV6-3 and J is TRBJ1-2; no clear D. V was clipped by 0 bases and J by 2 bases, with 10 bases between them. This CDR3 is built from 15 residues. Germline-derived CDR1 and CDR2 are MNHEY and SVGEGT. The CDR3 protein is CASSYSPGANYGYTF. CDR3 nucleotide sequence: TGTGCCAGCAGTTACTCTCCAGGCGCCAACTATGGCTACACCTTC.

The chain uses TRBV28 and TRBJ2-7; 7 nucleotides align to TRBD1. CDR1 and CDR2 from the germline V gene are MDHEN and SYDVKM. V shed 6 bases, J shed 6 bases, and the junction held 11 bases outside the gene matches. The CDR3 length is 14 residues. The CDR3 reads CASSTGQVLVEQYV. The CDR3 DNA reads TGTGCCAGCAGCACCGGACAGGTTTTGGTCGAGCAGTACGTC.

This clone appeared a few times. The chain uses TRBV18 and TRBJ1-2; unclear D gene. V was pared by 2 bases and J by 3 bases, with 4 bases between. This CDR3 spans 12 amino acids. Germline V lookup: CDR1 KGHSH, CDR2 LQKENI. DNA of the CDR3: TGTGCCAGCTCACCATTCGACTATGGCTACACCTTC. Protein: CASSPFDYGYTF.

The chain recombines TRBV29-1 with TRBJ1-2; D call uncertain. The germline V gene has CDR1 SQVTM and CDR2 ANQGSEA. V was clipped by 0 bases and J by 4 bases, with 30 bases between them. The CDR3 has 20 residues. CDR3 region: CSVEEPPEVAANFFAYGYTF. DNA of the CDR3: TGCAGCGTTGAAGAACCCCCCGAGGTCGCAGCGAATTTCTTTGCCTATGGCTACACCTTC.

The V gene is TRBV2, the J gene TRBJ1-2; the match to TRBD1 covers 9 bases. The CDR3 contains 17 residues. V dropped 6 bases and J dropped 4; count of bases not matched to a gene: 15. Looked up from germline, CDR1 is SNHLY and CDR2 is FYNNEI. The CDR3 bases are TGTGCCAGCAGCACACTAGCGGGGGGGGACAGGGCCTATGGCTACACCTTC. Amino acids: CASSTLAGGDRAYGYTF.

Only one count was recorded for this clone. The CDR3 bases are TGTGCCAGCAGGGGACAGGGGGAAGTTGGTGGTGAAGCTTTCTTT. It translates to CASRGQGEVGGEAFF. J is TRBJ1-1 and V is TRBV6-5; 11 bases agree with TRBD1. The CDR3 length is 15 residues. The V and J ends lost 6 bases and 7 bases, in that order; junction bases with no gene match: 10. Germline CDR1 reads MNHEY; CDR2 reads SVGAGI.

Only a few counts were recorded for this clone. The chain combines TRBV9 with TRBJ2-1, with 14 positions matching TRBD2. The J segment lost 5 bases and the V segment lost 0 bases, leaving 1 base of the junction unmatched. Germline V gene lookup returns CDR1 SGDLS and CDR2 YYNGEE. CDR3 length equals 16 residues. The CDR3 loop reads CASSVGGLAGDNEQFF. In DNA, the CDR3 is TGTGCCAGCAGCGTAGGGGGACTAGCGGGGGACAATGAGCAGTTCTTC. Full variable domain (missing parts from reference TRBV9 and TRBJ2-1): DSGVTQTPKHLITATGQRVTLRCSPRSGDLSVYWYQQSLDQGLQFLIQYYNGEERAKGNILERFSAQQFPDLHSELNLSSLELGDSALYFCASSVGGLAGDNEQFFGPGTRLTVL.

This chain connects TRBV9 to TRBJ2-1; 8 bases align to TRBD1. The CDR3 spans 14 residues. Germline CDR1 and CDR2: SGDLS and YYNGEE. CDR3 region: CASSKTGAYNEQFF. The CDR3 region has the DNA TGTGCTTCTTCAAAGACAGGGGCGTACAATGAGCAGTTCTTC.

This rearrangement joins TRBV5-1 to TRBJ2-3; 11 nucleotides match TRBD2. The V gene's germline CDR1 is SGHRS and CDR2 YFSETQ. With V trimmed by 4 bases and J by 2 bases, 9 bases remained unmatched. The CDR3 runs 17 residues. The CDR3 DNA is TGCGCCAGCAGCCCCGCCTTGACTAGCGGGGACACAGATACGCAGTATTTT. Translation: CASSPALTSGDTDTQYF.

This rearrangement joins TRBV19 to TRBJ1-5, with 7 bases fitting TRBD1. This CDR3 is built from 17 residues. With 6 bases clipped from V and 3 bases from J, the junction kept 14 bases outside the gene matches. Germline-derived CDR1 and CDR2 are LNHDA and SQIVND (reference sequence). CDR3 sequence: CASRADFRGQYNQPQHF. The CDR3 bases are TGTGCCAGTAGGGCGGATTTTAGGGGACAGTACAATCAGCCCCAGCATTTT. The full variable domain, with the rest looked up from reference TRBV19 and TRBJ1-5, is DGGITQSPKYLFRKEGQNVTLSCEQNLNHDAMYWYRQDPGQGLRLIYYSQIVNDFQKGDIAEGYSVSREKKESFPLTVTSAQKNPTAFYLCASRADFRGQYNQPQHFGDGTRLSIL.

This clone has at least ten counts. V and J are TRBV24-1 and TRBJ2-2; D is unresolved. The V end was cut by 5 bases, the J end by 0 bases, with 3 bases between. CDR1 is KGHDR, CDR2 SFDVKD, per germline. The CDR3 contains 13 residues. CDR3 region: CATSASNTGELFF. Written as DNA, the CDR3 is TGTGCCACCAGTGCGTCGAACACCGGGGAGCTGTTTTTT.

Remarks on this clone: A junction boundary mismatches the germline segment, possibly from a read error. This rearrangement joins TRBV6-6 to TRBJ1-3, with a weak D call TRBD1 (5 bases). The CDR3 contains 15 residues. CDR1 and CDR2 from the germline V gene are MNHNY and SVGAGI (reference sequence). This CDR3 reads CASSYSPYQGSTIYF. In nucleotides, the CDR3 is TGTGCCAGCAGTTACTCCCCATACCAGGGAAGCACCATATATTTT.

This rearrangement joins TRBV7-8 to TRBJ2-3, with D perhaps TRBD1 (5 bases). The V gene lost 5 bases and the J gene lost 4 bases, with 16 bases spanning the gap. CDR1 and CDR2 (germline): SGHVS, FQNEAQ. The length of the CDR3 is 15 residues. The CDR3 region has the DNA TGTGCCAGCAGCGAAGAAGGGGTACTCCCAGATACGCAGTATTTT. Its protein product is CASSEEGVLPDTQYF.